Sequencing of this TCR beta chain was carried out in a study of T cell responses to AZD1222 COVID-19 vaccine. Study as a whole: Investigators merged groups given second doses at roughly 4 or roughly 12 weeks.

This table comes from immunoSEQ multiplex PCR, and its TCRdb copy is limited to in-frame clones, with some not included. Altogether about 100,000 clones are present, around 87% being singletons, with the ten largest covering approximately 16%. Study-level findings and limits: Mapped onto spike, vaccine-associated CD4 TCRs spanned it and were dominant at 160-218 and 743-854. Two AZD1222 administrations were followed by greater Spike-specific TCR breadth and depth.

The germline V and J ends were trimmed by 3 bases and 4 bases, with 10 bases remaining between them. There are 14 residues in the CDR3. Germline values: CDR1 KGHSH, CDR2 LQKENI. For this clone: The antigen remains unidentified.

This TCR was sampled from an adult in good health. The V gene is TRBV18, the J gene TRBJ1-5; tentative D call: TRBD1 (5 bases). Source: peripheral blood, taken on day 0 of AZD1222 vaccination. The CDR3, as DNA: TGTGCCAGCTCACCCGATTCAGGGAATCAGCCCCAGCATTTT. Its protein is CASSPDSGNQPQHF. Drawing the rest from reference TRBV18 and TRBJ1-5, the complete variable domain is NAGVMQNPRHLVRRRGQEARLRCSPMKGHSHVYWYRQLPEEGLKFMVYLQKENIIDESGMPKERFSAEFPKEGPSILRIQQVVRGDSAAYFCASSPDSGNQPQHFGDGTRLSIL.